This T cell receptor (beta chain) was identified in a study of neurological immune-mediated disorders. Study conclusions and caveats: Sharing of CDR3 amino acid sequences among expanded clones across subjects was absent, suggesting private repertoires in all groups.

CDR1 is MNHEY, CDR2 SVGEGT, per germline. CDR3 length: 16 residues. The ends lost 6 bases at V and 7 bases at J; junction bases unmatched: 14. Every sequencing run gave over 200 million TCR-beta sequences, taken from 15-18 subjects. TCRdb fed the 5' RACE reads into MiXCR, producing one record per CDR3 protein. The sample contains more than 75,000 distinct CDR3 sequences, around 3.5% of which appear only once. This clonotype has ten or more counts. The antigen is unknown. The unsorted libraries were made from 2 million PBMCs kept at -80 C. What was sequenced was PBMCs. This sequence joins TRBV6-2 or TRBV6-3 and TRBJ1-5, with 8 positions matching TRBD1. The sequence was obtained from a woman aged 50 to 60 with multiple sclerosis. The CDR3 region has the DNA TGTGCCAGCAGCCGAGGACAGGGAGGGGTGGGACAGCCCCAGCATTTT. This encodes CASSRGQGGVGQPQHF.